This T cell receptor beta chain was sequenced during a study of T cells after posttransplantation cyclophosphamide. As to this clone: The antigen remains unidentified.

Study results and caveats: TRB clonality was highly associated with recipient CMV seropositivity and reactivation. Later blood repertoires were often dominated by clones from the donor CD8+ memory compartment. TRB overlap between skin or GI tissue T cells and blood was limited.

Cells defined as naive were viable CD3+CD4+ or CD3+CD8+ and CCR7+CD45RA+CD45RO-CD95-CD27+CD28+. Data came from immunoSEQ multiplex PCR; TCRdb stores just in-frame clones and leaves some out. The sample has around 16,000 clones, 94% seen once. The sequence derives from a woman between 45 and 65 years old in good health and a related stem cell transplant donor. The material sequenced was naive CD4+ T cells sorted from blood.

The CDR3, as DNA: TGTGCCATCAGAGGAAAGGAGGCCGACGAGCAGTACTTC. This gives the protein CAIRGKEADEQYF. The chain links TRBV10-3 to TRBJ2-7; D perhaps matches TRBD2 (5 bases). The CDR3 runs 13 residues. V lost 6 bases and J 5 bases, leaving 14 bases between the germline ends. Germline CDR1 and CDR2: ENHRY and SYGVKD.